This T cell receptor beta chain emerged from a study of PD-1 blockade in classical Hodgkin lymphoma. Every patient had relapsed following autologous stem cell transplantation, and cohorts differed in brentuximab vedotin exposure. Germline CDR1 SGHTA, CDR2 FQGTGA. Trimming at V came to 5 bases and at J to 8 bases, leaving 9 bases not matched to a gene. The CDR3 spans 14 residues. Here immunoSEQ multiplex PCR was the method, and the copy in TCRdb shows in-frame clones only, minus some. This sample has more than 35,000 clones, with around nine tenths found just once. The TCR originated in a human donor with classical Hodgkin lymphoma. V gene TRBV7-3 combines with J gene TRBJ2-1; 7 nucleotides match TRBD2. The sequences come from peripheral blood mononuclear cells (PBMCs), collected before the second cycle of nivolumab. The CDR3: CASSPGLSRDEQFF. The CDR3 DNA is TGTGCCAGCAGCCCGGGACTATCGCGAGATGAGCAGTTCTTC.